This TCR beta chain was observed in a study of T cell changes during pregnancy in multiple sclerosis. This clone was seen only once. The germline gives CDR1 SQVTM, CDR2 ANQGSEA. The CDR3 has 14 amino acids. V lost 3 bases, J lost 3 bases, and 14 bases lay in between. Profiling relied on immunoSEQ multiplex PCR, and the TCRdb table lists in-frame clones only, not all of them. Among roughly 48,000 clones listed, 94% were seen once. This receptor was taken from a female donor with multiple sclerosis, enrolled in a pregnancy study. The sample here was CD4+ T cells from peripheral blood mononuclear cells, taken in the first trimester of pregnancy. The V and J genes are TRBV29-1 and TRBJ1-1, with D tentatively TRBD1 (5 bases). CDR3 DNA sequence: TGCAGCGTTGAGAGCAGGGTCTTTGACACTGAAGCTTTCTTT. Amino acids: CSVESRVFDTEAFF.